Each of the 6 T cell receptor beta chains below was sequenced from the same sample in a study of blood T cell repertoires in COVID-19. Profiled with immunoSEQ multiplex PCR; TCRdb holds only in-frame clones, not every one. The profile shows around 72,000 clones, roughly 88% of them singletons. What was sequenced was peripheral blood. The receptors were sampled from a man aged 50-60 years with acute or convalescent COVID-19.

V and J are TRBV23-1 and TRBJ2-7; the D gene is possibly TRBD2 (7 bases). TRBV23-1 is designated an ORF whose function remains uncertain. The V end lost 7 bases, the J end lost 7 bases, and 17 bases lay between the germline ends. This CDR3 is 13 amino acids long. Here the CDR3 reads CASTWGGSWEQYF. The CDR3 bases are TGCGCCAGCACCTGGGGGGGCAGCTGGGAGCAGTACTTC.

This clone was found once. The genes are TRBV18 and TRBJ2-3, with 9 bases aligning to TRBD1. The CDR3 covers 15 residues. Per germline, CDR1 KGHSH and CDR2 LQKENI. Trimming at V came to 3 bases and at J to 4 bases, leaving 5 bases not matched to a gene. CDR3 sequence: CASSPWDRVSDTQYF. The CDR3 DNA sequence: TGTGCCAGCTCACCGTGGGACAGGGTTTCAGATACGCAGTATTTT.

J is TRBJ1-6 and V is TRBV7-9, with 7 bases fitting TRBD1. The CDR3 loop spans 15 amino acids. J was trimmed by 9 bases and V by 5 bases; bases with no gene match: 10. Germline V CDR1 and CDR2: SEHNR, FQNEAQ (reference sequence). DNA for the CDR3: TGTGCCAGCAGCGAACAGACAGGGTCTCGTTCACCCCTCCACTTT. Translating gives CASSEQTGSRSPLHF.

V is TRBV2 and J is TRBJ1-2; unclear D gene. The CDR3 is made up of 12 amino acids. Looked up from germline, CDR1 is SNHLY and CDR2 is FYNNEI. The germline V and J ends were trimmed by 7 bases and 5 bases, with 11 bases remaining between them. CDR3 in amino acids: CASNQSSYGYTF. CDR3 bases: TGTGCCAGCAATCAGTCATCATATGGCTACACCTTC.

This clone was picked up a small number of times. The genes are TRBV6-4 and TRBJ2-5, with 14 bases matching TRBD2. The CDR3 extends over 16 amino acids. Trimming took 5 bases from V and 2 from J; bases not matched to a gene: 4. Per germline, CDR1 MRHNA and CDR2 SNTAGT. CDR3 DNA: TGTGCCAGCAGTCCAGGGACTAGCGGGGGACAAGAGACCCAGTACTTC. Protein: CASSPGTSGGQETQYF.

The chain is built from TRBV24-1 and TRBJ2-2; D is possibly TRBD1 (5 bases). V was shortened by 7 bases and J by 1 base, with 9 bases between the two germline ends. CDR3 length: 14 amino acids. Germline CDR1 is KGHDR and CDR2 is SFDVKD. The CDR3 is CATSRGQNTGELFF. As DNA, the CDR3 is TGTGCCACCAGCCGTGGACAGAACACCGGGGAGCTGTTTTTT.